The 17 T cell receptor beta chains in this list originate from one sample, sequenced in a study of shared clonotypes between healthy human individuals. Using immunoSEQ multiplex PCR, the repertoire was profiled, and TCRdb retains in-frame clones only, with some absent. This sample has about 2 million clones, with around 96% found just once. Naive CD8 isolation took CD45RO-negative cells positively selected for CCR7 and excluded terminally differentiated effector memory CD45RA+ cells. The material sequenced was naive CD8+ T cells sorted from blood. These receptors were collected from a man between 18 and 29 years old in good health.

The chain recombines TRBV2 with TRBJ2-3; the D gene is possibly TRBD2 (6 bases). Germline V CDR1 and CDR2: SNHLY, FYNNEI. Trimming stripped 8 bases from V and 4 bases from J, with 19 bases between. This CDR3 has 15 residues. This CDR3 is CASDQAGQRADTQYF. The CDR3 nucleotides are TGTGCCAGCGACCAAGCGGGTCAGCGGGCAGATACGCAGTATTTT.

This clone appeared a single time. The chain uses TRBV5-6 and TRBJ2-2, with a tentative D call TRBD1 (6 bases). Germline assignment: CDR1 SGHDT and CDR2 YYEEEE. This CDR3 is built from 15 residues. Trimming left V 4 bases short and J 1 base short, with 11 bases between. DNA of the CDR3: TGTGCCAGCAGCGCCGTGACAGGGAACACCGGGGAGCTGTTTTTT. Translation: CASSAVTGNTGELFF.

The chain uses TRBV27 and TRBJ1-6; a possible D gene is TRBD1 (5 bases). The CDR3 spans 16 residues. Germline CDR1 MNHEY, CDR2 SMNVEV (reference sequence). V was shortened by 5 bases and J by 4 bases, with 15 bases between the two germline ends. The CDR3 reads CASSPSQGNYNSPLHF. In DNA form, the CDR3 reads TGTGCCAGCAGTCCCTCGCAGGGTAATTATAATTCACCCCTCCACTTT.

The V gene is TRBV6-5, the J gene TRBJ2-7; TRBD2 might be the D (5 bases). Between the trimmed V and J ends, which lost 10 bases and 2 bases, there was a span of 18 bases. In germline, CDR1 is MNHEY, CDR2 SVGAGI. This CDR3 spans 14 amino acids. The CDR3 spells CATTESGIPYEQYF. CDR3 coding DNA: TGTGCCACCACGGAGTCGGGGATCCCCTACGAGCAGTACTTC.

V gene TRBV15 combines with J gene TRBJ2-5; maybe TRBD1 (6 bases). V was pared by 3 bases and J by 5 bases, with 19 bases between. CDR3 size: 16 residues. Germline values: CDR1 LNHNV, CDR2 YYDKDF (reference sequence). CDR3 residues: CATSSEQLTGKETQYF. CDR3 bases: TGTGCCACCAGCAGCGAACAACTCACAGGGAAGGAGACCCAGTACTTC.

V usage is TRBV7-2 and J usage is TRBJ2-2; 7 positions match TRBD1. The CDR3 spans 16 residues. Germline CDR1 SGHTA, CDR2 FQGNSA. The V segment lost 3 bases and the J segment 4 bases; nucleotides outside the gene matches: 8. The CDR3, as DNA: TGTGCCAGCAGCTTTGCCCCGAGGGGGCCCACCGGGGAGCTGTTTTTT. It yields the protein CASSFAPRGPTGELFF. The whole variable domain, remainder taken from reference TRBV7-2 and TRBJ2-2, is GAGVSQSPSNKVTEKGKDVELRCDPISGHTALYWYRQSLGQGLEFLIYFQGNSAPDKSGLPSDRFSAERTGGSVSTLTIQRTQQEDSAVYLCASSFAPRGPTGELFFGEGSRLTVL.

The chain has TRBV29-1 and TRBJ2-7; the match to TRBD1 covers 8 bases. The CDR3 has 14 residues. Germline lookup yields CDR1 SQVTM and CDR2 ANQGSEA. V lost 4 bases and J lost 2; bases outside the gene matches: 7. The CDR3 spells CSVGGTGLTYEQYF. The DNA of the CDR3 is TGCAGCGTTGGCGGGACAGGACTCACCTACGAGCAGTACTTC.

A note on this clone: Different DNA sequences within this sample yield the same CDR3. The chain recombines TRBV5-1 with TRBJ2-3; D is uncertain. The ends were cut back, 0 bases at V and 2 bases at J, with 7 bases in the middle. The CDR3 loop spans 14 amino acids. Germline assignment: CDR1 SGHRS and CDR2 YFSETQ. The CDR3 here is CASSLDRSTDTQYF. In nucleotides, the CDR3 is TGCGCCAGCAGCTTGGACCGCTCCACAGATACGCAGTATTTT.

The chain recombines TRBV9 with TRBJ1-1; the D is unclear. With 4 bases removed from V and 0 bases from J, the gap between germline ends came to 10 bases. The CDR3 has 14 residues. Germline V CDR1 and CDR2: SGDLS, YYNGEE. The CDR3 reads CASSFGPMNTEAFF. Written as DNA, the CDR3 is TGTGCCAGCAGCTTTGGACCCATGAACACTGAAGCTTTCTTT.

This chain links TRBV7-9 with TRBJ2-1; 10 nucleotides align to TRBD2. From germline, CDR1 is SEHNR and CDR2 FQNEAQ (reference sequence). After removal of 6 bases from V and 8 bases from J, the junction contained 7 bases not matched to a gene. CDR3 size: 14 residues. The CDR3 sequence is CASRSTSGADEQFF. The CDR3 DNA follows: TGTGCCAGCAGGTCAACTAGCGGGGCGGATGAGCAGTTCTTC.

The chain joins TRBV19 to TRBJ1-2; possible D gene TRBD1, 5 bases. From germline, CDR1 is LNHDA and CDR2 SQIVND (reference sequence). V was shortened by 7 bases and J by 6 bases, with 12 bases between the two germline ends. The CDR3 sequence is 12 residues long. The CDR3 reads CASTPGGDGYTF. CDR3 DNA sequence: TGTGCCAGTACCCCCGGGGGAGATGGCTACACCTTC.

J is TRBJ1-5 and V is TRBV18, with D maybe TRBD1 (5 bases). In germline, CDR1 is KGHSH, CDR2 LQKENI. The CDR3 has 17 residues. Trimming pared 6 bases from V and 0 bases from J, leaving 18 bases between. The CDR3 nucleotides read TGTGCCAGCTCCGGACAACCCGTACCTTATAGCAATCAGCCCCAGCATTTT. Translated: CASSGQPVPYSNQPQHF. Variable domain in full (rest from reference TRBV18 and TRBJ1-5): NAGVMQNPRHLVRRRGQEARLRCSPMKGHSHVYWYRQLPEEGLKFMVYLQKENIIDESGMPKERFSAEFPKEGPSILRIQQVVRGDSAAYFCASSGQPVPYSNQPQHFGDGTRLSIL.

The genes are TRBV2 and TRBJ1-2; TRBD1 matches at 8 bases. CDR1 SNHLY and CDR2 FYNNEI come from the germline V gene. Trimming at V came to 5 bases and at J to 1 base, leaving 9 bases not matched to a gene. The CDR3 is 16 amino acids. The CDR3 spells CASSLDDRGVNYGYTF. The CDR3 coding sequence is TGTGCCAGCAGTCTAGACGACAGGGGAGTTAACTATGGCTACACCTTC. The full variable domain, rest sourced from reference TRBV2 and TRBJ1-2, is EPEVTQTPSHQVTQMGQEVILRCVPISNHLYFYWYRQILGQKVEFLVSFYNNEISEKSEIFDDQFSVERPDGSNFTLKIRSTKLEDSAMYFCASSLDDRGVNYGYTFGSGTRLTVV.

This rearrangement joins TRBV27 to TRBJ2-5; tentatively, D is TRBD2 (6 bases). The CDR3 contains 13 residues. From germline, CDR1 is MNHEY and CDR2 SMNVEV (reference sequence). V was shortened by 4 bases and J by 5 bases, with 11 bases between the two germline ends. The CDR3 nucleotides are TGTGCCAGCAGTTCGTGGGCGGGGGAGACCCAGTACTTC. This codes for CASSSWAGETQYF.

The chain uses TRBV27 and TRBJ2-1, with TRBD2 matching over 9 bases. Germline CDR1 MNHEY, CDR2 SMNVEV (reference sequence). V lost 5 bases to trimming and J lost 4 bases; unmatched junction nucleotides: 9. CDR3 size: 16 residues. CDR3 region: CASSPPGLALYNEQFF. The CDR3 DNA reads TGTGCCAGCAGTCCTCCGGGACTAGCATTGTACAATGAGCAGTTCTTC.

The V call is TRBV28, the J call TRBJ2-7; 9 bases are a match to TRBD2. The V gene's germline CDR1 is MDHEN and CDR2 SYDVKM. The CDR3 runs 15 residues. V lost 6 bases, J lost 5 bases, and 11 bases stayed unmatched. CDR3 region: CASSFTAGGRDEQYF. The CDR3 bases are TGTGCCAGCAGCTTTACAGCGGGGGGTAGGGACGAGCAGTACTTC.

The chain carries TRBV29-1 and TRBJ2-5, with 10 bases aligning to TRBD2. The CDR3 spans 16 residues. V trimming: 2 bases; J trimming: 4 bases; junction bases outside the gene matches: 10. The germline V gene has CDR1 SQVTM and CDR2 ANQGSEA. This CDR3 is CSVEILASGSIETQYF. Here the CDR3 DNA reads TGCAGCGTTGAAATTCTGGCTAGCGGGAGTATAGAGACCCAGTACTTC.